This TCR beta chain was observed in a study of cytomegalovirus exposure and HLA in healthy donors (dated by TCRdb to about 2017). About the investigation overall: According to an earlier analysis of 450 to 650 of the donors, roughly 180 million T cells yielded 117 million unique TCR beta sequences and roughly 280 Gb of sequence data. A later analysis re-analyzed previously published TCR beta repertoires from approximately 670 donors and added high-resolution HLA genotyping to study TCR occurrence patterns. The study used immunosequencing to profile the T cell repertoires of around 600 subjects and linked those repertoires to cytomegalovirus serostatus. To decide whether each TCR beta V gene segment behaved as functional or pseudogenic, an earlier analysis of over 500 of the donors relied on high-throughput TCR beta sequencing. The study aimed to test whether signatures of past pathogen exposure could be identified by cataloging public T cell receptors. The number of donors typed differed by locus, with roughly 620-630 for A, B, C, DRB1 and DQB1, 522 for DQA1, 600 to 610 for DPA1, and 400 to 490 for DPB1. Among roughly 370 genotyped donors of the cohort, an average of approximately 240,000 unique TCR beta nucleotide sequences were sequenced per donor, 15% to 20% of them non-productive. Donor age, sex, ethnicity and CMV serostatus were collected together with the repertoire data. A later genetic analysis took genome-wide SNP genotypes for about 55% of the 666 donors and used that subset as a discovery cohort. Four or five DR-DQ haplotypes were handled as single units for association and clustering because linkage in the cohort was strong. To predict cytomegalovirus infection status, the study brought together high-throughput TCR immunosequencing, statistical association of individual TCRs with disease status, and machine learning. All discovery cohort repertoires had been generated on a single sequencing platform. The genetic ancestry cluster associated with self-reported Caucasian donors included roughly four fifths of the 398 genotyped donors. Both class I and class II loci were covered by HLA typing, at four-digit resolution. Approximately 300 gigabases of sequencing data and around 88 million unique TCR sequences made up an early release that covered 500 to 650 HLA-typed donors. The later analysis used no new phenotypic data to find candidate immune exposures, relying instead on TCR beta sequences and their occurrence across donors. In addition to the first cohort of several hundred subjects, a separate validation cohort of 120 different subjects was used.

In total, 630 or so healthy bone marrow donors made up the cohort. At the time of sampling, every cohort member was nominally healthy, though immune exposures that went unrecorded were likely present. The donor was CMV seropositive and was included in the group of 289 seropositive cohort members. A peripheral blood sample was provided by each donor, and peripheral blood mononuclear cells were used for TCR beta sequencing. Genomic DNA extraction from the blood cell samples was performed with the Qiagen DNeasy Blood Extraction Kit. Concerning this clone itself: It has no known antigen specificity. Base-call qualities are not available, and no considerably larger clone is one nucleotide away.

The library was prepared using the immunoSEQ multiplex PCR assay. The multiplex PCR relied on a mix of 60 forward primers for TCR Vbeta segments and 13 reverse primers for TCR Jbeta segments. The CDR3 region of rearranged TCR beta genes was amplified from genomic DNA with a multiplex PCR assay. Amplified TCR beta libraries were sequenced as 87-base-pair reads on the Illumina HiSeq System. The published analysis was carried out like this. In a later analysis, some 80 million unique TCR beta chains were counted across the 650 to 700 repertoires, and roughly 10 million of these chains were shared by at least two donors. Raw reads were error-corrected and collapsed into unique sequences with a nearest-neighbor algorithm that merged closely related sequences to remove PCR and sequencing errors. Alignment of CDR3 sequences to IMGT reference sequences was used to assign V, D and J gene segments. Each retained sequence needed at least a six-nucleotide match to both a V gene segment and a J gene segment. A rearrangement was called productive if the CDR3 had no stop codons and remained in frame with V and J, and every other rearrangement was called non-productive. Following IMGT convention, CDR3 was defined as the stretch from the second conserved V-encoded cysteine up to the conserved J-encoded phenylalanine. In an earlier analysis of around 570 of the donors, sequences lacking an unambiguous match to a single V gene segment were excluded. In an earlier analysis of some 590 of the donors, a V segment was called functional when productive rearrangements were above 56.7%, and segregating when the standard deviation between donors exceeded 5%. A statistical classification framework was built for diagnosing cytomegalovirus status from the catalog of TCR beta chain sequences. In a later analysis, V and J genes were assigned by comparing TCR nucleotide sequences against IMGT/GENE-DB human TR gene sequences. Using the TCRdist pipeline, a later analysis assigned CDR3 sequences along with most-parsimonious VDJ recombination scenarios. In a later analysis, each TCR beta chain was defined by its CDR3 amino acid sequence together with its V-gene family, and reads lacking a unique V-gene family were excluded. To address suspected cross-contamination and a sequencing artifact, a later analysis removed around 590 highly shared, low-generation-probability nucleotide sequences. In a later analysis, a clonal expansion index was calculated for each public chain from normalized within-repertoire ranks of inferred template counts. In a later analysis, generation probabilities were computed using a VDJ recombination model fitted to out-of-frame rearrangements, and the results were checked against IGoR. In a later analysis, hypergeometric tests were used to score TCR-TCR, TCR-HLA and TCR-CMV co-occurrence, with a repertoire-size bias correction applied to TCR pairs. To estimate false discovery rates, a later analysis permuted the HLA or CMV assignments 20 times. A later analysis grouped co-occurring TCRs with DBSCAN, adding TCRdist sequence similarity when clustering within HLA-allele-positive subsets. Co-occurrence clustering excluded repertoires with fewer than 30,000 or more than 120,000 public chains, plus five with anomalous nucleotide sharing. TCRdb re-hosts the immuneACCESS table, in-frame sequences only. Its copies lack some clones; in the studies checked, an unresolved V gene accounts for under half of them, and the cause for the rest is not known. The V and J calls and clone size are taken from that table; D and trimming were inferred from the DNA. This sample comprises about 170,000 clones, around 73% of them detected only once. Approximately 5.6% of the sample goes to the ten largest clones.

What the authors observed across the whole study: Correlated functional status among segregating V segments might reflect linkage disequilibrium, but an unknown experimental factor could not be ruled out. Because HLA typing was missing for some donors at each locus, association tests included only the typed subset. In this cohort, only TCR beta chains were sequenced, and detectable features were limited by the absence of alpha or paired-chain data. Immune exposure information for the cohort was limited to CMV serostatus. A few of the identified cytomegalovirus-associated TCR beta chains were confirmed in vitro to be specific for cytomegalovirus antigens. The presence/absence analyses assumed that sequencing depth was roughly uniform across donors, and that assumption may not be true. A further reported finding was that TCR beta sequences accurately predicted the HLA-A and HLA-B alleles for most subjects in the first cohort. A later analysis associated around 16,000 TCR beta sequences with specific HLA alleles at a false discovery rate of 0.05. According to a later analysis, TCR association rates differed among HLA loci, with DRB1 alleles showing the most associated TCRs and HLA-C alleles showing the fewest. Most TCR sequences were seen in very few donors, while some public TCRs were found in many individuals. A total of fewer than 200 TCR beta chains were listed by the study as associated with cytomegalovirus. In a later genetic analysis, fewer N-insertions in productive TCRs were reported among donors in an Asian-associated ancestry cluster than the roughly 640-donor mean. Because counts were too low, 15 to 20 rarely observed V segments, including chromosome 9 orphons, were excluded from the earlier analysis of a few hundred of the donors. Several of the top co-occurrence clusters appeared to be linked to parvovirus B19, influenza, CMV and Epstein-Barr virus, according to a later analysis. The classifier was reported to diagnose cytomegalovirus status with high specificity and sensitivity in both the original cohort and the validation cohort. Because the 87-base-pair reads could not distinguish some IMGT-functional V segments, including TRBV6-2 and TRBV6-3, those segments were excluded. In an earlier analysis of around 600 of the donors, most TCR beta V segments appeared in productive rearrangements about 90% or about 30% of the time, broadly matching IMGT annotations. Assigning TCR associations to individual alleles was difficult when HLA alleles, especially DR and DQ, strongly co-occurred. According to a later analysis, most CMV-associated TCR beta chains appeared to be HLA-restricted, and the HLA associations seemed to be driven largely by CMV exposure. Compared with equally common non-associated chains, HLA-associated TCR beta chains in a later analysis were more clonally expanded and had lower generation probabilities. A later genetic analysis associated a missense DCLRE1C variant with V-gene and J-gene trimming of TCR beta chains, and an independent cohort replicated the association. A cluster of highly shared sequence variants was judged likely to be a technical artifact of the sequencing pipeline. According to the authors, the approach could potentially be generalized to other disease states and immunological phenotypes.

The V end loses 0 bases and the J end loses 0 bases, and a stretch of 12 bases separates them. CDR1 GTSNPN and CDR2 SVGIG were looked up in the germline V gene (reference sequence). The CDR3 sequence holds 15 residues, the cysteine and phenylalanine included. Of all the DNA, just the CDR3 is kept, 45 bases in frame from base 1. The chain links TRBV30 with TRBJ2-7; the D gene identity is not certain. The receptor's source is a woman between 18 and 29 years old in good health and CMV-seropositive. Sequencing was carried out using PBMCs. Here is the DNA: TGTGCCTGGAGTGTACCCAGGATAGACTCCTACGAGCAGTACTTC. This codes for CAWSVPRIDSYEQYF.